This is a list of T cell receptor beta chains from one sample in a study of blood T cell repertoires in COVID-19. The assay was immunoSEQ multiplex PCR, and TCRdb's table has in-frame clones only and misses some. The table shows about 220,000 clones, with 85% occurring only once. Material: peripheral blood. The receptors were gathered from a man in his fifties who had recovered from COVID-19. The CDR3 runs from the conserved cysteine through the conserved F or W. D genes are given only for firm matches. Some rows have no size entry. The others give once, few or many, or a class for an expanded clone.

>-|TRBJ2-3|-|TRBV9
TGTGCCAGCAGCGTAGGGCAGGGCTACAGGGATACGCAGTATTTT
CASSVGQGYRDTQYF
>-|TRBJ1-5|-|TRBV23-1
TGCGCCAGCAGTCAATCTATTGGAGAAAGTTATGATCAGCCCCAGCATTTT
CASSQSIGESYDQPQHF
>-|TRBJ2-7|-|TRBV16
TGTGCCAGCAGCCAATCAGGAGGGGCCTACTCCTACGAGCAGTACTTC
CASSQSGGAYSYEQYF
>-|TRBJ1-4|TRBD1|TRBV19
TGTGCCAGTAGCTCAACCGGGACAGGGAATGAAAAACTGTTTTTT
CASSSTGTGNEKLFF
>few|TRBJ1-5|TRBD1|TRBV19
TGTGCCAGTACCCCGACAGGGACGTGGTTTCAGCCCCAGCATTTT
CASTPTGTWFQPQHF
>-|TRBJ2-5|-|TRBV18
TGTGCCAGCTCACCTACGGGGTATGTGACCCAGTACTTC
CASSPTGYVTQYF
>-|TRBJ2-4|-|TRBV6-5
TGTGCCAGCAGTTACCGTCTCGGCAGGGGGGACATTCAGTACTTC
CASSYRLGRGDIQYF
>-|TRBJ2-3|-|TRBV5-4
TGTGCCAGCAGTCCGGGGAGGACAGATACGCAGTATTTT
CASSPGRTDTQYF
>-|TRBJ2-1|-|TRBV19
TGTGCCAGTAGTATGGGCCGCGGGATCGGTAAAGAGCAGTTCTTC
CASSMGRGIGKEQFF
>-|TRBJ2-1|-|TRBV28
TGTGCCAGCAGTTCGGGGGCTAGCGGATACAATGAGCAGTTCTTC
CASSSGASGYNEQFF
>-|TRBJ2-3|TRBD1|TRBV5-1
TGCGCCAGCAGCCGGACAGGGACTAGCACAGATACGCAGTATTTT
CASSRTGTSTDTQYF
>-|TRBJ1-2|-|TRBV25-1
TGTGCCAGCACTGGGACGGACTATTATGGCTACACCTTC
CASTGTDYYGYTF
>once|TRBJ2-1|TRBD1|TRBV30
TGTGCCTGGAGTCGGGGGGACAGGGGGACGGGAAATGAGCAGTTCTTC
CAWSRGDRGTGNEQFF
>-|TRBJ2-7|TRBD1|TRBV28
TGTGCCAGCAGTTTGACAGGGGTAGTAGGGTACGAGCAGTACTTC
CASSLTGVVGYEQYF
>-|TRBJ2-1|TRBD2|TRBV11-2
TGTGCCAGCAGCTTATTTCCCGGGACTAGCAGCAATGAGCAGTTCTTC
CASSLFPGTSSNEQFF
>-|TRBJ2-7|TRBD2|TRBV2
TGTGCCAGCAGCCTGGGGGTAGCGGGAGGTCAAGTCGAGCAGTACTTC
CASSLGVAGGQVEQYF
>-|TRBJ2-3|TRBD1|TRBV27
TGTGCCAGCAGTTTAAGCAGGGGGAGCACAGATACGCAGTATTTT
CASSLSRGSTDTQYF
>-|TRBJ1-2|-|TRBV5-1
TGCGCCAGCAGCTTGGGGGAGGGAACGTATGGCTACACCTTC
CASSLGEGTYGYTF
>few|TRBJ1-1|-|TRBV7-9
TGTGCCAGCAGCCCCGGGACTGCGAACACTGAAGCTTTCTTT
CASSPGTANTEAFF
>-|TRBJ1-2|TRBD1|TRBV28
TGTGCCAGCAGTTTCCGGGACAGGGACTATGGCTACACCTTC
CASSFRDRDYGYTF
>-|TRBJ2-1|-|TRBV27
TGTGCCAGCAGTTTCCTCCACAATGAGCAGTTCTTC
CASSFLHNEQFF
>-|TRBJ2-3|-|TRBV24-1
TGTGCCACCAGTGATTGGGGGCGCGCCTCAGATACGCAGTATTTT
CATSDWGRASDTQYF
>-|TRBJ2-1|TRBD2|TRBV7-9
TGTGCCAGCAGCTTAGGGACTAGCGGGAGTGACAATGAGCAGTTCTTC
CASSLGTSGSDNEQFF
>-|TRBJ2-5|TRBD2|TRBV6-2/TRBV6-3
TGTGCCAGCAGCATGCCGGGACTAGCGGGAGTAGGGACCCAGTACTTC
CASSMPGLAGVGTQYF
>-|TRBJ1-1|-|TRBV10-1
TGCGCCAGCAGTGACGGGGGTAGGTTCACTGAAGCTTTCTTT
CASSDGGRFTEAFF
>few|TRBJ2-2|-|TRBV6-5
TGTGCCACCGGGCGGGGAGGGGAGCTGTTTTTT
CATGRGGELFF
>-|TRBJ1-5|-|TRBV10-3
TGTGCCATCAGTGAGGAGGGACTTAGCAATCAGCCCCAGCATTTT
CAISEEGLSNQPQHF
>-|TRBJ2-7|-|TRBV5-5
TGTGCCAGCAGCTTGTTCCCGAGCCCCTACGAGCAGTACTTC
CASSLFPSPYEQYF
>-|TRBJ1-1|-|TRBV28
TGTGCCAGCAGTTTTGGGACAACGAACACTGAAGCTTTCTTT
CASSFGTTNTEAFF
>-|TRBJ2-5|TRBD1|TRBV28
TGTGCCAGCAGACTACAGGGGATGGAGACCCAGTACTTC
CASRLQGMETQYF
>-|TRBJ1-3|TRBD1|TRBV18
TGTGCCAGCTCACCACGGACAGGGGCTGGCTCTGGAAACACCATATATTTT
CASSPRTGAGSGNTIYF
>-|TRBJ2-3|-|TRBV28
TGTGCCAGCAGTCACCTTGGGGGGAGACGCACAGATACGCAGTATTTT
CASSHLGGRRTDTQYF
>once|TRBJ2-7|-|TRBV7-6
TGTGCCAGCAGCTTGATTGGTCAGGGTGGCTACGAGCAGTACTTC
CASSLIGQGGYEQYF
>-|TRBJ2-3|-|TRBV18
TGTGCCAGCTCACCCCTAGCTGAAGATACGCAGTATTTT
CASSPLAEDTQYF
>-|TRBJ1-2|TRBD1|TRBV3-1/TRBV3-2
TGTGCCAGCAGCCCCCAGGTCGGCAGGGGGTCTGGCTACACCTTC
CASSPQVGRGSGYTF
>few|TRBJ2-2|-|TRBV19
TGTGCCAGTAGGGTGGACTTAAACACCGGGGAGCTGTTTTTT
CASRVDLNTGELFF
>once|TRBJ2-7|TRBD1|TRBV24-1
TGTGCCACCAGTGATTCAGGGGGCCCACCCTACGAGCAGTACTTC
CATSDSGGPPYEQYF
>-|TRBJ2-7|-|TRBV7-2
TGTGCCAGCAGCTTATACCTGGAGGGGGAGCAGTACTTC
CASSLYLEGEQYF
>-|TRBJ2-3|-|TRBV30
TGTGCCTGGAGTGTAGGGTCTCAGGGAGATACGCAGTATTTT
CAWSVGSQGDTQYF
>-|TRBJ1-1|TRBD1|TRBV5-5
TGTGCCAGCAGCCTCGGACAGGTTATAGGGAACACTGAAGCTTTCTTT
CASSLGQVIGNTEAFF
>few|TRBJ2-5|TRBD2|TRBV30
TGTGCCTGGAGTGTAACGCGGGGGCAAGAGACCCAGTACTTC
CAWSVTRGQETQYF
>-|TRBJ2-1|TRBD2|TRBV27
TGTGCCAGCAGTTTATCGATAGGACTAGCGAGTGAGCAGTTCTTC
CASSLSIGLASEQFF
>-|TRBJ2-2|TRBD2|TRBV28
TGTGCCAGCAGTTTTACGGGAGGAGGGACCGGGGAGCTGTTTTTT
CASSFTGGGTGELFF
>-|TRBJ2-5|-|TRBV6-1
TGTGCCAGCAGTGAAAATGGGGGGGAGACCCAGTACTTC
CASSENGGETQYF
>-|TRBJ2-1|TRBD2|TRBV19
TGTGCCAGTTTGCCTAGCGGGATGTTAGGTGAGCAGTTCTTC
CASLPSGMLGEQFF
>-|TRBJ2-1|TRBD2|TRBV9
TGTGCCAGCAGCGTAGGGACTAGCGGGAGCAATGAGCAGTTCTTC
CASSVGTSGSNEQFF
>-|TRBJ2-5|TRBD2|TRBV28
TGTGCCAGCAGTTTATTACTAGCGGGAGGCCCTCAAGAGACCCAGTACTTC
CASSLLLAGGPQETQYF
>-|TRBJ2-1|TRBD1|TRBV4-1
TGCGCCAGCAGCCTCGGACAGGGTCAGGGCAATGAGCAGTTCTTC
CASSLGQGQGNEQFF
>-|TRBJ1-1|TRBD1|TRBV5-4
TGTGCCAGCAGCCTAAGACAGGGGAGAAACACTGAAGCTTTCTTT
CASSLRQGRNTEAFF
>-|TRBJ1-5|-|TRBV28
TGTGCCAGCACTTCCGGGGGGCGAAACAATCAGCCCCAGCATTTT
CASTSGGRNNQPQHF
>-|TRBJ2-3|-|TRBV6-5
TGTGCCCACGGGGAGGCAGATACGCAGTATTTT
CAHGEADTQYF
>-|TRBJ2-3|TRBD2|TRBV18
TGTGCCAGCTCACCGGGGCTAGCGGGAGGAAAGGATACGCAGTATTTT
CASSPGLAGGKDTQYF
>-|TRBJ2-1|-|TRBV5-4
TGTGCCAGCACCCCCGGACGGGGATCCTACAATGAGCAGTTCTTC
CASTPGRGSYNEQFF
>-|TRBJ1-2|TRBD1|TRBV6-4
TGTGCCAGCAGTGCCGGACAGGCAGCTGGCTACACCTTC
CASSAGQAAGYTF
>-|TRBJ2-1|-|TRBV1
TGCACCAGCAGCCATGTAGCGAGACTCTCCTACAATGAGCAGTTCTTC
CTSSHVARLSYNEQFF
>-|TRBJ2-1|-|TRBV6-5
TGTGCCAGCAGTCCCGTTGTATACAATGAGCAGTTCTTC
CASSPVVYNEQFF
>few|TRBJ2-7|TRBD2|TRBV24-1
TGTGCCACCAGTGACCTATCAACCCCCGGGACTAATATTTCCTACGAGCAGTACTTC
CATSDLSTPGTNISYEQYF
>-|TRBJ2-1|TRBD2|TRBV5-1
TGCGCCAGCAGCCCCACACTAGCGGGAGTTTCCTACAATGAGCAGTTCTTC
CASSPTLAGVSYNEQFF
>-|TRBJ2-6|TRBD2|TRBV7-9
TGTGCCAGCAGCTTAACGAGTGCGGGAGGGTACGGGGCCAACGTCCTGACTTTC
CASSLTSAGGYGANVLTF
>-|TRBJ1-2|TRBD1|TRBV5-4
TGTGCCAGCAGCCCCGGACAGGGGGATTTATATGGCTACACCTTC
CASSPGQGDLYGYTF